This paragraph reports one T cell receptor beta chain. The sample originates from a study of OX40 agonist ivuxolimab in advanced cancers. Germline CDR1 MDHEN, CDR2 SYDVKM. CDR3 length equals 15 residues. V was pared by 3 bases and J by 3 bases, with 9 bases between. The table came from immunoSEQ multiplex PCR; TCRdb's copy has only in-frame clones and leaves some out. The sample carries some 71,000 clones, 90% to 95% recorded once. The TCR comes from an adult with an advanced solid tumor such as melanoma, head and neck, liver or kidney cancer. The gene calls are TRBV28 and TRBJ2-6, with D perhaps matching TRBD2 (5 bases). Sequences were derived from CD4+ or CD8+ T cells sorted from blood, sampled in a trial of the OX40 agonist ivuxolimab. CDR3: CASSLAGGGANVLTF. CDR3 bases: TGTGCCAGCAGTTTGGCGGGCGGTGGGGCCAACGTCCTGACTTTC. The complete variable domain, with remaining parts taken from reference TRBV28 and TRBJ2-6, reads DVKVTQSSRYLVKRTGEKVFLECVQDMDHENMFWYRQDPGLGLRLIYFSYDVKMKEKGDIPEGYSVSREKKERFSLILESASTNQTSMYLCASSLAGGGANVLTFGAGSRLTVL.